The sequence of this TCR beta chain was determined in a study of cytomegalovirus exposure and HLA in healthy donors. Study results and limitations: It is likely that the observed cluster of highly shared sequence variants was a sequencing artifact. Researchers reported in a later analysis that a missense DCLRE1C variant was tied to TCR beta V- and J-gene trimming. The study had only CMV serostatus as immune exposure information.

Note on this clone: Its antigen is unidentified.

With 60 Vbeta and 13 Jbeta primers, the PCR was carried out. The assay was immunoSEQ multiplex PCR, and TCRdb's table has in-frame clones only and misses some. The sample includes 150,000 to 200,000 clones, almost 85% of them seen just once. CDR1 SGHDN and CDR2 FVKESK come from the germline V gene. The V end lost 4 bases, the J end lost 0 bases, and 7 bases lay between the germline ends. The CDR3 is 13 amino acids. The chain couples TRBV14 to TRBJ2-7, with D possibly matching TRBD2 (5 bases). Specimen: PBMCs. The receptor was isolated from a woman aged 45-60 years in good health and CMV-seronegative. The CDR3 DNA follows: TGTGCCAGCAGCCTCGGAGGCTCCTACGAGCAGTACTTC. The encoded protein is CASSLGGSYEQYF. The full variable domain, rest sourced from reference TRBV14 and TRBJ2-7, is EAGVTQFPSHSVIEKGQTVTLRCDPISGHDNLYWYRRVMGKEIKFLLHFVKESKQDESGMPNNRFLAERTGGTYSTLKVQPAELEDSGVYFCASSLGGSYEQYFGPGTRLTVT.